These T cell receptor beta chains were read from a single sample in a study of graft-versus-host responses after intestinal transplantation. Repertoires were generated with immunoSEQ multiplex PCR, while TCRdb's copy carries only in-frame clones and drops some. The profile shows tens of thousands of clones, 85% to 95% of them singletons. The sample was PBMCs, taken 66 days after intestinal transplant. These receptors were obtained from a human patient who received an intestinal transplant, so some T cells may come from the graft donor. CDR3s include the opening cysteine and the closing phenylalanine or tryptophan. The D gene is left open where the match is weak. Part of the rows lack a size; the others show once, few, many or a class for expanded clones.

clone_size: -; v_call: TRBV6-5; d_call: -; j_call: TRBJ1-6; cdr3_aa: CASGFNPYNSPLHF; cdr3_nt: TGTGCCAGCGGGTTCAACCCCTATAATTCACCCCTCCACTTT
clone_size: -; v_call: TRBV27; d_call: -; j_call: TRBJ2-7; cdr3_aa: CASSPSGGGSYEQYF; cdr3_nt: TGTGCCAGCAGTCCGTCCGGGGGAGGCTCCTACGAGCAGTACTTC
clone_size: few; v_call: TRBV7-9; d_call: -; j_call: TRBJ2-7; cdr3_aa: CASSWTNREQYF; cdr3_nt: TGTGCCAGCAGCTGGACTAATAGGGAGCAGTACTTC
clone_size: -; v_call: TRBV6-6; d_call: -; j_call: TRBJ1-1; cdr3_aa: CASSSMSVNEAFF; cdr3_nt: TGTGCCAGCAGCTCAATGTCGGTTAATGAAGCTTTCTTT
clone_size: -; v_call: TRBV7-3; d_call: TRBD1; j_call: TRBJ2-3; cdr3_aa: CASSATGQGTDTQYF; cdr3_nt: TGTGCCAGCAGCGCTACCGGACAGGGGACAGATACGCAGTATTTT
clone_size: -; v_call: TRBV21-1; d_call: -; j_call: TRBJ2-1; cdr3_aa: CASSKVGREQFF; cdr3_nt: TGTGCCAGCAGCAAAGTAGGCCGGGAGCAGTTCTTC
clone_size: once; v_call: TRBV5-4; d_call: TRBD2; j_call: TRBJ2-1; cdr3_aa: CASSLQRGDFYNEQFF; cdr3_nt: TGTGCCAGCAGCTTGCAGCGGGGGGACTTCTACAATGAGCAGTTCTTC
clone_size: -; v_call: TRBV10-3; d_call: -; j_call: TRBJ1-2; cdr3_aa: CAIRKTVLLANYGYTF; cdr3_nt: TGTGCCATCAGGAAGACAGTGCTATTAGCTAACTATGGCTACACCTTC
clone_size: -; v_call: TRBV7-9; d_call: -; j_call: TRBJ1-1; cdr3_aa: CASSFPRVYTEAFF; cdr3_nt: TGTGCCAGCAGCTTTCCCAGGGTTTACACTGAAGCTTTCTTT
clone_size: once; v_call: TRBV4-2; d_call: TRBD1; j_call: TRBJ2-7; cdr3_aa: CASSQDEDRGAYEQYF; cdr3_nt: TGTGCCAGCAGCCAAGACGAGGACAGGGGGGCCTACGAGCAGTACTTC
clone_size: -; v_call: TRBV11-2; d_call: TRBD2; j_call: TRBJ2-7; cdr3_aa: CASSLDWGGGYEQYF; cdr3_nt: TGTGCCAGCAGCTTAGATTGGGGCGGGGGGTACGAGCAGTACTTC
clone_size: -; v_call: TRBV5-1; d_call: -; j_call: TRBJ1-4; cdr3_aa: CASSFDSYKIEKLFF; cdr3_nt: TGCGCCAGCAGCTTCGACTCGTATAAGATTGAAAAACTGTTTTTT
clone_size: -; v_call: TRBV11-3; d_call: -; j_call: TRBJ1-5; cdr3_aa: CASSLLGGLNQPQHF; cdr3_nt: TGTGCCAGCAGCTTACTCGGCGGACTCAATCAGCCCCAGCATTTT
clone_size: once; v_call: TRBV6-1; d_call: -; j_call: TRBJ2-2; cdr3_aa: CASSGRGSNTGELFF; cdr3_nt: TGTGCCAGCAGCGGGCGAGGATCGAACACCGGGGAGCTGTTTTTT
clone_size: -; v_call: TRBV9; d_call: -; j_call: TRBJ1-3; cdr3_aa: CASSEDSRRSGNTIYF; cdr3_nt: TGTGCCAGCAGCGAGGACAGCCGGCGGTCTGGAAACACCATATATTTT
clone_size: -; v_call: TRBV19; d_call: TRBD1; j_call: TRBJ1-1; cdr3_aa: CASSPGTGGNTEAFF; cdr3_nt: TGTGCCAGTAGTCCGGGGACAGGGGGGAACACTGAAGCTTTCTTT
clone_size: -; v_call: TRBV19; d_call: -; j_call: TRBJ1-2; cdr3_aa: CASGYGDNYGYTF; cdr3_nt: TGTGCCAGTGGGTATGGGGATAACTATGGCTACACCTTC
clone_size: -; v_call: TRBV10-2; d_call: -; j_call: TRBJ2-7; cdr3_aa: CASSGERPPYEQYF; cdr3_nt: TGCGCCAGCAGTGGCGAGCGGCCACCCTACGAGCAGTACTTC
clone_size: -; v_call: TRBV30; d_call: -; j_call: TRBJ2-1; cdr3_aa: CAWSLQSVYNEQFF; cdr3_nt: TGTGCCTGGAGTCTACAATCCGTCTACAATGAGCAGTTCTTC
clone_size: -; v_call: TRBV6-4; d_call: TRBD2; j_call: TRBJ2-3; cdr3_aa: CASSEREGTDTQYF; cdr3_nt: TGTGCCAGCAGTGAGCGGGAGGGCACAGATACGCAGTATTTT
clone_size: -; v_call: TRBV6-1; d_call: TRBD1; j_call: TRBJ1-5; cdr3_aa: CASSEAGRGFHQPQHF; cdr3_nt: TGTGCCAGCAGTGAAGCCGGCAGGGGGTTTCATCAGCCCCAGCATTTT
clone_size: -; v_call: TRBV11-2; d_call: TRBD2; j_call: TRBJ2-4; cdr3_aa: CASSRPIAGVAKNIQYF; cdr3_nt: TGTGCCAGCAGCCGCCCGATAGCGGGGGTAGCCAAAAACATTCAGTACTTC
clone_size: -; v_call: TRBV6-1; d_call: -; j_call: TRBJ2-7; cdr3_aa: CASSEGLGGAYEQYF; cdr3_nt: TGTGCCAGCAGTGAAGGATTGGGGGGCGCCTACGAGCAGTACTTC
clone_size: -; v_call: TRBV6-6; d_call: -; j_call: TRBJ1-5; cdr3_aa: CASSYRGARQPQHF; cdr3_nt: TGTGCCAGCAGTTACAGGGGGGCGCGTCAGCCCCAGCATTTT
clone_size: -; v_call: TRBV6-5; d_call: -; j_call: TRBJ2-4; cdr3_aa: CASSYLTGPKNIQYF; cdr3_nt: TGTGCCAGCAGTTATCTGACAGGACCCAAAAACATTCAGTACTTC
clone_size: -; v_call: TRBV7-9; d_call: -; j_call: TRBJ2-1; cdr3_aa: CASSSRVGIKDEQFF; cdr3_nt: TGTGCCAGCAGCTCTCGGGTTGGGATAAAGGATGAGCAGTTCTTC
clone_size: -; v_call: TRBV7-9; d_call: -; j_call: TRBJ2-3; cdr3_aa: CASGPLGTQYF; cdr3_nt: TGTGCCAGCGGACCTTTAGGTACGCAGTATTTT
clone_size: once; v_call: TRBV19; d_call: -; j_call: TRBJ2-1; cdr3_aa: CASSIPSSKNEQFF; cdr3_nt: TGTGCCAGTAGTATTCCCTCCAGCAAGAATGAGCAGTTCTTC
clone_size: -; v_call: TRBV27; d_call: -; j_call: TRBJ1-6; cdr3_aa: CASSFEGTSFSSYNSPLHF; cdr3_nt: TGTGCCAGCAGTTTCGAGGGGACATCATTTAGCTCCTATAATTCACCCCTCCACTTT
clone_size: -; v_call: TRBV5-6; d_call: -; j_call: TRBJ2-3; cdr3_aa: CASSGYTDTQYF; cdr3_nt: TGTGCCAGCAGCGGCTACACAGATACGCAGTATTTT
clone_size: -; v_call: TRBV6-5; d_call: -; j_call: TRBJ2-1; cdr3_aa: CASSFYGSSYNEQFF; cdr3_nt: TGTGCCAGCAGTTTTTACGGTAGCTCCTACAATGAGCAGTTCTTC
clone_size: -; v_call: TRBV10-2; d_call: TRBD2; j_call: TRBJ2-1; cdr3_aa: CASSESGGGSYNEQFF; cdr3_nt: TGCGCCAGCAGTGAGTCTGGCGGGGGCTCCTACAATGAGCAGTTCTTC
clone_size: -; v_call: TRBV5-4; d_call: TRBD2; j_call: TRBJ2-3; cdr3_aa: CASDLGTSGGGWDTQYF; cdr3_nt: TGTGCCAGCGACCTTGGGACTAGCGGGGGGGGCTGGGATACGCAGTATTTT
clone_size: -; v_call: TRBV5-8; d_call: -; j_call: TRBJ1-2; cdr3_aa: CASNIPGQGEGYGYTF; cdr3_nt: TGTGCCAGCAATATCCCCGGCCAGGGAGAAGGCTATGGCTACACCTTC
clone_size: -; v_call: TRBV25-1; d_call: TRBD1; j_call: TRBJ1-1; cdr3_aa: CASSYHRGPEAFF; cdr3_nt: TGTGCCAGCAGTTACCACAGGGGCCCCGAAGCTTTCTTT
clone_size: -; v_call: TRBV10-3; d_call: -; j_call: TRBJ2-7; cdr3_aa: CAISVPSASSVNYEQYF; cdr3_nt: TGTGCCATCAGTGTCCCCTCCGCGTCTAGCGTGAACTACGAGCAGTACTTC
clone_size: few; v_call: TRBV6-4; d_call: TRBD2; j_call: TRBJ2-3; cdr3_aa: CASSEDGGGTDTQYF; cdr3_nt: TGTGCCAGCAGTGAGGATGGGGGGGGCACAGATACGCAGTATTTT
clone_size: -; v_call: TRBV28; d_call: -; j_call: TRBJ1-1; cdr3_aa: CASSRGSNTEAFF; cdr3_nt: TGTGCCAGCAGTCGCGGCTCGAACACTGAAGCTTTCTTT
clone_size: -; v_call: TRBV5-4; d_call: -; j_call: TRBJ1-1; cdr3_aa: CASSLVSKVTEAFF; cdr3_nt: TGTGCCAGCAGCTTGGTCAGCAAGGTTACTGAAGCTTTCTTT
clone_size: -; v_call: TRBV4-2; d_call: -; j_call: TRBJ2-7; cdr3_aa: CPSSQGRGGPGEQYF; cdr3_nt: TGTCCCAGCAGCCAAGGAAGGGGGGGGCCGGGGGAGCAGTACTTC
clone_size: -; v_call: TRBV5-1; d_call: TRBD2; j_call: TRBJ2-7; cdr3_aa: CASSFTRTGLAGTLLSYEQYF; cdr3_nt: TGCGCCAGCAGCTTTACGCGGACGGGACTAGCGGGGACCCTCCTCTCCTACGAGCAGTACTTC
clone_size: -; v_call: TRBV7-9; d_call: -; j_call: TRBJ2-3; cdr3_aa: CASSIPRTDTQYF; cdr3_nt: TGTGCCAGCAGCATCCCGCGGACAGATACGCAGTATTTT
clone_size: -; v_call: TRBV27; d_call: -; j_call: TRBJ1-2; cdr3_aa: CASSLVAGDLNYGYTF; cdr3_nt: TGTGCCAGCAGTTTAGTTGCAGGGGATCTTAACTATGGCTACACCTTC
clone_size: -; v_call: TRBV5-5; d_call: -; j_call: TRBJ1-3; cdr3_aa: CASSLSTVVHTIYF; cdr3_nt: TGTGCCAGCAGCTTGTCAACAGTGGTTCACACCATATATTTT
clone_size: -; v_call: TRBV13; d_call: -; j_call: TRBJ1-4; cdr3_aa: CASALGAADEKLFF; cdr3_nt: TGTGCCAGCGCGTTGGGGGCGGCGGATGAAAAACTGTTTTTT
clone_size: -; v_call: TRBV2; d_call: TRBD1; j_call: TRBJ1-2; cdr3_aa: CASSVFGTGLNSNYGYTF; cdr3_nt: TGTGCCAGCAGTGTATTCGGGACAGGGCTAAATTCTAACTATGGCTACACCTTC
clone_size: -; v_call: TRBV28; d_call: -; j_call: TRBJ2-7; cdr3_aa: CASSLVGGSAYEQYF; cdr3_nt: TGTGCCAGCAGTTTAGTTGGCGGGTCCGCCTACGAGCAGTACTTC
clone_size: -; v_call: TRBV4-3; d_call: -; j_call: TRBJ2-7; cdr3_aa: CASSQAIEGYEQYF; cdr3_nt: TGCGCCAGCAGCCAAGCCATAGAAGGCTACGAGCAGTACTTC
clone_size: once; v_call: TRBV5-1; d_call: -; j_call: TRBJ2-1; cdr3_aa: CASSWGLRRETYNEQFF; cdr3_nt: TGCGCCAGCAGCTGGGGCCTCCGACGGGAGACCTACAATGAGCAGTTCTTC
clone_size: -; v_call: TRBV13; d_call: TRBD2; j_call: TRBJ2-5; cdr3_aa: CASSYSGGAIRETQYF; cdr3_nt: TGTGCCAGCAGTTATAGCGGGGGGGCAATTCGGGAGACCCAGTACTTC
clone_size: -; v_call: TRBV5-1; d_call: TRBD2; j_call: TRBJ2-5; cdr3_aa: CASSWTSQETQYF; cdr3_nt: TGCGCCAGCAGCTGGACTAGCCAAGAGACCCAGTACTTC
clone_size: -; v_call: TRBV4-1; d_call: TRBD2; j_call: TRBJ2-7; cdr3_aa: CASSQGQRIAGGGEQYF; cdr3_nt: TGCGCCAGCAGCCAAGGACAAAGAATAGCGGGAGGTGGCGAGCAGTACTTC
clone_size: -; v_call: TRBV5-4; d_call: -; j_call: TRBJ2-1; cdr3_aa: CASSSEARGGSYNEQFF; cdr3_nt: TGTGCCAGCAGCTCGGAAGCTAGGGGGGGGTCGTACAATGAGCAGTTCTTC
clone_size: -; v_call: TRBV4-1; d_call: -; j_call: TRBJ1-1; cdr3_aa: CASNQGGSYTEAFF; cdr3_nt: TGCGCCAGCAACCAAGGTGGGTCGTACACTGAAGCTTTCTTT
clone_size: -; v_call: TRBV7-6; d_call: TRBD1; j_call: TRBJ2-7; cdr3_aa: CASSNPGQGGLEQYF; cdr3_nt: TGTGCCAGCAGCAATCCGGGACAAGGGGGCCTCGAGCAGTACTTC
clone_size: -; v_call: TRBV6-6; d_call: -; j_call: TRBJ2-1; cdr3_aa: CASSTRGEQFF; cdr3_nt: TGTGCCAGCAGTACGAGGGGCGAGCAGTTCTTC
clone_size: -; v_call: TRBV29-1; d_call: TRBD1; j_call: TRBJ2-7; cdr3_aa: CSVEGAGQDYSYEQYF; cdr3_nt: TGCAGCGTTGAGGGGGCGGGACAGGACTACTCCTACGAGCAGTACTTC
clone_size: -; v_call: TRBV4-3; d_call: TRBD1; j_call: TRBJ2-7; cdr3_aa: CASSQDLSVIQGEYEQYF; cdr3_nt: TGCGCCAGCAGCCAAGATCTCAGCGTAATACAGGGGGAGTACGAGCAGTACTTC
clone_size: once; v_call: TRBV7-2; d_call: -; j_call: TRBJ2-1; cdr3_aa: CASSSYLDDHTLF; cdr3_nt: TGTGCCAGCAGCTCCTACCTAGACGATCACACGCTCTTC
clone_size: once; v_call: TRBV4-1; d_call: -; j_call: TRBJ2-2; cdr3_aa: CASSQDTPGTLSNTGELFF; cdr3_nt: TGCGCCAGCAGCCAAGATACCCCCGGGACACTGAGTAACACCGGGGAGCTGTTTTTT